This T cell receptor beta chain was sequenced during a study of technical replicates of blood from several donors. Trimming pared 0 bases from V and 2 bases from J, leaving 20 bases between. The CDR3 length is 18 residues. CDR1 and CDR2 (germline): SGDLS, YYNGEE. Sequenced by immunoSEQ multiplex PCR; TCRdb stores in-frame clones only, minus some. The table shows 60,000 to 75,000 clones, with 95% to 97% occurring only once. The clonotype comes from a human donor in good health. The sample was T cells isolated from PBMCs. This rearrangement joins TRBV9 to TRBJ1-2; weak D call: TRBD1 (6 bases). CDR3: CASSVDPLDRNLNYGYTF. The CDR3 DNA reads as TGTGCCAGCAGCGTAGATCCTCTAGACAGGAATTTGAACTATGGCTACACCTTC.